A selection of T cell receptor beta chains follows, all from one sample in a study of CD8 T cells in Susac syndrome. Via MiXCR, TCRdb re-called the immunoSEQ multiplex PCR reads, giving one row per CDR3 protein. The table records 120,000 or so distinct CDR3 sequences, 93% of them present only once. The sequenced sample was CD4+ T cells from PBMCs. The origin of the receptors is a human donor with multiple sclerosis. CDR3s include the opening cysteine and the closing phenylalanine or tryptophan. Fields, in order: V gene, D gene, clone size, J gene, CDR3 protein, CDR3 DNA. A D gene is named only where the DNA matches it firmly. Size is stated for part of the rows, as once, few or many counts, or as a class when the clone is expanded.

>TRBV12-5|NA|NA|TRBJ2-4
CASGLDRGRWNIQYF
TGTGCTAGTGGTTTGGACCGGGGGCGATGGAACATTCAGTACTTC
>TRBV18|TRBD1|once|TRBJ2-6
CASSPRGQRNPSGANVLTF
TGTGCCAGCTCCCCACGGGGACAGCGAAACCCCTCTGGGGCCAACGTCCTGACTTTC
>TRBV2|NA|once|TRBJ2-2
CASSPGGGRELFF
TGTGCCAGCAGCCCAGGGGGGGGCAGGGAGCTGTTTTTT
>TRBV18|NA|NA|TRBJ1-3
CASSPPGKTGNTIYF
TGTGCCAGCTCACCACCGGGCAAGACTGGAAACACCATATATTTT
>TRBV6-1|TRBD1|NA|TRBJ2-7
CASSPLNRDRISYEQYF
TGTGCCAGCAGTCCTCTTAACCGGGACAGAATTTCCTACGAGCAGTACTTC
>TRBV7-9|NA|once|TRBJ1-4
CASSLGQRLSEKLFF
TGTGCCAGCAGCTTAGGTCAGAGGCTTTCCGAAAAACTGTTTTTT
>TRBV6-5|NA|NA|TRBJ1-1
CASSYSSHTEAFF
TGTGCCAGCAGTTACTCCTCCCACACTGAAGCTTTCTTT
>TRBV10-3|TRBD1|NA|TRBJ2-4
CAIGPGQGYGNIQYF
TGTGCCATTGGACCGGGACAGGGGTATGGAAACATTCAGTACTTC
>TRBV30|NA|NA|TRBJ2-3
CAWSGLGQTLTQYF
TGTGCCTGGAGTGGACTAGGACAGACACTTACGCAGTATTTT
>TRBV2|NA|NA|TRBJ1-2
CASSSGGSYGYTF
TGTGCCAGCAGTTCTGGGGGGAGCTATGGCTACACCTTC
>TRBV7-9|NA|NA|TRBJ1-1
CASRRTSEAFF
TGTGCCAGCAGAAGAACTTCTGAAGCTTTCTTT
>TRBV7-9|NA|NA|TRBJ1-5
CASSPTGYQPQHF
TGTGCCAGCAGCCCGACAGGTTATCAGCCCCAGCATTTT
>TRBV18|NA|NA|TRBJ1-6
CASSRKGDGSPLHF
TGTGCCAGCTCAAGAAAGGGGGACGGTTCACCCCTCCACTTT
>TRBV24-1|NA|NA|TRBJ2-1
CATSDPIAGLGYNEQFF
TGTGCCACCAGTGATCCAATTGCAGGGCTGGGTTACAATGAGCAGTTCTTC
>TRBV5-1|NA|NA|TRBJ1-1
CASSPGDQAFF
TGCGCCAGCAGCCCAGGGGATCAAGCTTTCTTT
>TRBV9|TRBD2|NA|TRBJ2-3
CASSVGSGGADTQYF
TGTGCCAGCAGCGTAGGATCGGGAGGGGCAGATACGCAGTATTTT
>TRBV7-2|NA|NA|TRBJ2-2
CASSPRAGRATGELFF
TGTGCCAGCAGCCCCCGGGCGGGCAGGGCCACCGGGGAGCTGTTTTTT
>TRBV18|NA|NA|TRBJ2-6
CASSKDNSGANVLTF
TGTGCCAGCTCAAAAGACAACTCTGGGGCCAACGTCCTGACTTTC
>TRBV18|NA|NA|TRBJ1-6
CASSPSQGLESPLHF
TGTGCCAGCTCACCTTCACAGGGCCTGGAGTCACCCCTCCACTTT
>TRBV18|NA|NA|TRBJ1-2
CASSPDGGLGYGYTF
TGTGCCAGCTCCCCTGACGGAGGGCTGGGGTATGGCTACACCTTC
>TRBV28|NA|NA|TRBJ2-7
CASSLSRAEQYF
TGTGCCAGCAGTCTGTCACGGGCAGAGCAGTACTTC
>TRBV5-1|NA|NA|TRBJ1-5
CASSLRGDSNQPQHF
TGCGCCAGCAGCTTAAGGGGGGATAGCAATCAGCCCCAGCATTTT
>TRBV12-3/TRBV12-4|TRBD2|NA|TRBJ2-7
CASRQQTSGAGGEQYF
TGTGCCAGCAGACAACAAACTAGCGGGGCCGGTGGGGAGCAGTACTTC
>TRBV7-9|TRBD1|NA|TRBJ2-7
CASSQRDRGVEQYF
TGTGCCAGCAGCCAACGGGACAGGGGTGTCGAGCAGTACTTC
>TRBV12-3/TRBV12-4|TRBD1|once|TRBJ1-3
CASSPLRTGGNTIYF
TGTGCCAGCAGTCCCCTCCGGACAGGGGGGAACACCATATATTTT
>TRBV7-2|NA|NA|TRBJ2-3
CASSLPGRPDTQYF
TGTGCCAGCAGCTTACCCGGGCGCCCAGATACGCAGTATTTT
>TRBV20-1|TRBD1|NA|TRBJ2-7
CSASGTGDSEQYF
TGCAGTGCGTCCGGGACAGGGGATAGCGAGCAGTACTTC
>TRBV15|NA|NA|TRBJ1-4
CATSRDPWGPNEKLFF
TGTGCCACCAGCAGAGATCCATGGGGCCCTAATGAAAAACTGTTTTTT
>TRBV29-1|NA|NA|TRBJ2-5
CSAPGLGETQYF
TGCAGCGCACCGGGCCTAGGGGAGACCCAGTACTTC
>TRBV27|NA|NA|TRBJ2-5
CASSPRTQYF
TGTGCCAGCAGCCCAAGGACCCAGTACTTC